This is a list of T cell receptor beta chains from one sample in a study of blood T cell repertoires in COVID-19. Repertoires were generated with immunoSEQ multiplex PCR, while TCRdb's copy carries only in-frame clones and drops some. The sample holds around 150,000 clones, 89% seen once. The sequenced sample consisted of peripheral blood. All receptors come from a man in his 60s with acute or convalescent COVID-19. Both conserved end residues are part of each CDR3. Each record gives: clone size, V gene, J gene, D gene, CDR3 protein, CDR3 DNA. The D gene is left open where the match is weak. Expanded clones are given a class, and other clones once, few, many or no size at all.

NA,TRBV4-2,TRBJ2-2,TRBD2,CASSQDQLAGGYTGELFF,TGTGCCAGCAGCCAAGATCAACTAGCGGGGGGATACACCGGGGAGCTGTTTTTT
NA,TRBV27,TRBJ1-6,TRBD1,CARKGTVHSPLHF,TGTGCCAGGAAGGGGACAGTACATTCACCCCTCCACTTT
NA,TRBV6-1,TRBJ1-2,NA,CASSEGGVGYTF,TGTGCCAGCAGTGAAGGGGGGGTTGGCTACACCTTC
NA,TRBV7-2,TRBJ2-3,NA,CASSFWRGLTDTQYF,TGTGCCAGCAGCTTTTGGCGGGGCCTCACAGATACGCAGTATTTT
NA,TRBV6-5,TRBJ1-5,NA,CASSYSKTQDQPQHF,TGTGCCAGCAGTTACTCGAAGACACAGGATCAGCCCCAGCATTTT
NA,TRBV10-3,TRBJ1-3,TRBD1,CAISPGTAGNTIYF,TGTGCCATCAGTCCCGGGACAGCTGGAAACACCATATATTTT
NA,TRBV4-2,TRBJ2-2,NA,CASSPSQGVTGELFF,TGTGCCAGCAGCCCGTCGCAGGGTGTCACCGGGGAGCTGTTTTTT
NA,TRBV7-2,TRBJ1-1,NA,CASSPRQLNTEAFF,TGTGCCAGCAGCCCTCGACAGCTGAACACTGAAGCTTTCTTT
NA,TRBV7-2,TRBJ1-3,NA,CASSLDRSSGNTIYF,TGTGCCAGCAGCTTAGACCGGAGCTCTGGAAACACCATATATTTT
NA,TRBV6-5,TRBJ1-6,TRBD1,CASIPTGANSPLHF,TGTGCCAGCATCCCGACAGGGGCAAATTCACCCCTCCACTTT
few,TRBV12-5,TRBJ2-1,NA,CASGLLSRLSNEQFF,TGTGCTAGTGGTTTGCTCTCCAGGTTAAGCAATGAGCAGTTCTTC
NA,TRBV3-1/TRBV3-2,TRBJ2-7,TRBD2,CASSRRLAGSSYEQYF,TGTGCCAGCAGCCGACGACTAGCGGGGAGCTCCTACGAGCAGTACTTC
NA,TRBV2,TRBJ1-1,NA,CASKGSEYTEAFF,TGTGCCAGCAAGGGGTCCGAGTACACTGAAGCTTTCTTT
NA,TRBV27,TRBJ1-1,NA,CASSFAEMNTEAFF,TGTGCCAGCAGTTTTGCGGAAATGAACACTGAAGCTTTCTTT
NA,TRBV6-6,TRBJ2-1,NA,CASSSGAVFNEQFF,TGTGCCAGCAGTTCAGGAGCGGTATTCAATGAGCAGTTCTTC
NA,TRBV9,TRBJ2-7,TRBD1,CASSAWDSESYEHYF,TGTGCCAGCAGCGCCTGGGACAGTGAGTCCTACGAGCATTACTTC
NA,TRBV5-4,TRBJ1-1,NA,CASSLDGGRSDTEAFF,TGTGCCAGCAGCTTGGACGGGGGAAGGTCGGACACTGAAGCTTTCTTT
NA,TRBV7-7,TRBJ2-7,TRBD1,CASSPGQGNYEQYF,TGTGCCAGCAGCCCGGGACAGGGAAACTACGAGCAGTACTTC
NA,TRBV18,TRBJ2-3,NA,CASSPGGGEDADTQYF,TGTGCCAGCTCACCAGGAGGCGGGGAGGACGCCGATACGCAGTATTTT
NA,TRBV5-1,TRBJ1-1,NA,CASSPAGVGTEAFF,TGCGCCAGCAGCCCGGCCGGGGTTGGCACTGAAGCTTTCTTT
NA,TRBV7-9,TRBJ2-5,NA,CASSLRETETQYF,TGTGCCAGCAGCTTACGGGAAACGGAGACCCAGTACTTC
NA,TRBV7-2,TRBJ2-5,TRBD1,CASSFRTGGEQTQYF,TGTGCCAGCAGCTTCCGGACAGGGGGCGAACAGACCCAGTACTTC
NA,TRBV7-8,TRBJ1-1,NA,CASSLVRALRGTEAFF,TGTGCCAGCAGCTTAGTTCGCGCCCTCCGGGGAACTGAAGCTTTCTTT
once,TRBV3-1/TRBV3-2,TRBJ1-3,TRBD1,CASSELTGTGVNTIYF,TGTGCCAGCAGCGAACTCACCGGGACAGGGGTAAACACCATATATTTT
NA,TRBV19,TRBJ2-2,NA,CASTTDTDTGELFF,TGTGCCAGTACCACGGACACGGACACCGGGGAGCTGTTTTTT
few,TRBV2,TRBJ1-5,NA,CASSNHRAGQPQHF,TGTGCCAGCAGTAACCACAGGGCCGGTCAGCCCCAGCATTTT
NA,TRBV5-1,TRBJ1-5,TRBD1,CASSFGQGDQPQHF,TGCGCCAGCAGCTTCGGACAGGGTGATCAGCCCCAGCATTTT
NA,TRBV30,TRBJ1-2,NA,CAWSVPGQEIYGYTF,TGTGCCTGGAGTGTACCAGGGCAGGAGATCTATGGCTACACCTTC
NA,TRBV5-6,TRBJ2-7,NA,CASSSTGTYEQYF,TGTGCCAGCAGCTCTACAGGTACCTACGAGCAGTACTTC
once,TRBV9,TRBJ2-1,TRBD2,CASSVVSPSGGNEQFF,TGTGCCAGCAGCGTAGTCTCGCCTAGCGGAGGCAATGAGCAGTTCTTC
NA,TRBV6-2/TRBV6-3,TRBJ1-1,NA,CASSGPNTEAFF,TGTGCCAGCAGCGGCCCGAACACTGAAGCTTTCTTT
NA,TRBV4-1,TRBJ1-4,TRBD1,CASSQPRTGTNEKLFF,TGCGCCAGCAGCCAACCGAGGACAGGAACAAATGAAAAACTGTTTTTT
NA,TRBV18,TRBJ1-2,NA,CASSQGTESNYGYTF,TGTGCCAGCTCACAGGGGACTGAAAGTAACTATGGCTACACCTTC
NA,TRBV9,TRBJ2-1,NA,CASSVGHGGPNEQFF,TGTGCCAGCAGCGTAGGCCACGGGGGGCCGAATGAGCAGTTCTTC
NA,TRBV9,TRBJ1-2,NA,CASSSQGYTF,TGTGCCAGCAGCTCCCAGGGCTACACCTTC
NA,TRBV11-3,TRBJ2-2,TRBD1,CASCTGTGPNTGELFF,TGTGCCAGTTGTACCGGGACAGGGCCGAACACCGGGGAGCTGTTTTTT
few,TRBV7-9,TRBJ1-4,NA,CASSLNRDDEKLFF,TGTGCCAGCAGCTTAAACAGGGATGATGAAAAACTGTTTTTT
NA,TRBV19,TRBJ1-2,TRBD1,CASRDRGNYGYTF,TGTGCCAGCAGGGACAGGGGGAACTATGGCTACACCTTC
NA,TRBV4-1,TRBJ1-6,NA,CASSQERTESSPLHF,TGCGCCAGCAGCCAAGAGAGAACAGAGTCTTCACCCCTCCACTTT
NA,TRBV6-1,TRBJ1-2,NA,CASSDRTYNYGYTF,TGTGCCAGCAGTGATCGGACTTATAACTATGGCTACACCTTC
NA,TRBV27,TRBJ1-2,NA,CASTYWGGPLGGYTF,TGTGCCAGCACCTACTGGGGGGGGCCGTTAGGAGGCTACACCTTC
NA,TRBV5-1,TRBJ1-1,TRBD1,CASSTQTGTVNTEAFF,TGCGCCAGCAGCACGCAAACCGGGACAGTGAACACTGAAGCTTTCTTT